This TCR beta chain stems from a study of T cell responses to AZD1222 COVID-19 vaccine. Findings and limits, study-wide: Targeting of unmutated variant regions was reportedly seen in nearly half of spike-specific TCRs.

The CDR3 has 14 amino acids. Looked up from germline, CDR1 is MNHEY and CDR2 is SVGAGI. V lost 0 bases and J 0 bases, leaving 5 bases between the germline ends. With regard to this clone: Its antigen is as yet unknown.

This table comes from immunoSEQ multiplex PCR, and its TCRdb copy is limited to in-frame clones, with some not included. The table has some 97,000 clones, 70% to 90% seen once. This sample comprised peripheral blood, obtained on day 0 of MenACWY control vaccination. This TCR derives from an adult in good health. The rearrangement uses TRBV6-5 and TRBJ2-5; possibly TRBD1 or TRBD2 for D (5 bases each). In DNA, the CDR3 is TGTGCCAGCAGTTACTCGGGGGACCAAGAGACCCAGTACTTC. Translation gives CASSYSGDQETQYF.